Each of the 12 T cell receptor beta chains below was sequenced from the same sample in a study of T-cell memory formation after mild COVID-19. TCRdb ran MiXCR on the 5' RACE reads and lists one entry per CDR3 protein. The table lists under 550,000 distinct CDR3 sequences, over 15% of them singletons. The material sequenced was PBMCs or a T cell subset sorted from them (not recorded which). The receptor source for this set is a man aged 18 to 29 who had mild COVID-19 (a few samples of this study predate the infection). Cell type and time point are not known.

The sample holds a few counts of this clonotype. CDR3 in DNA: TGCGCCAGGCCCCTCTCAGAGGGGAAGACTTCACCCCTCCACTTT. This codes for CARPLSEGKTSPLHF. The V and J genes are TRBV23-1 and TRBJ1-6; maybe TRBD1 (5 bases). TRBV23-1 is known as an ORF, though its function is uncertain. With 9 bases removed from V and 9 bases from J, the gap between germline ends came to 21 bases. CDR3 length equals 15 residues.

The chain uses TRBV6-2 or TRBV6-3 and TRBJ2-7; the D gene is possibly TRBD1 (5 bases). The germline V and J ends were trimmed by 0 bases and 3 bases, with 6 bases remaining between them. Per germline, CDR1 MNHEY and CDR2 SVGEGT. The CDR3 totals 13 residues. Written as DNA, the CDR3 is TGTGCCAGCAGTTACTCGACAGACTACGAGCAGTACGTC. Its translation: CASSYSTDYEQYV.

The chain recombines TRBV11-3 with TRBJ2-7; D possibly corresponds to TRBD2 (6 bases). Deletions cut 3 bases from V and 2 bases from J, with 17 bases between. Germline CDR1 SGHNT, CDR2 YENEEA. The CDR3 consists of 16 residues. The CDR3, as DNA: TGTGCCAGCAGCTTCCCTCGGGTAGGGGAGGCCTACGAGCAGTACGTC. Protein sequence: CASSFPRVGEAYEQYV.

The chain recombines TRBV7-9 with TRBJ2-5, with D possibly TRBD2 on 5 matching bases. CDR3 size: 15 residues. Looked up from germline, CDR1 is SEHNR and CDR2 is FQNEAQ (reference sequence). V was cut by 5 bases and J by 3 bases, with 16 bases left in between. CDR3 in DNA: TGTGCCAGCAGCCGAATGGGCCTCGGGGAAGAGACCCAGTACTTC. Translated: CASSRMGLGEETQYF.

The chain recombines TRBV6-2 or TRBV6-3 with TRBJ2-1; D might be TRBD2 (6 bases). The CDR3 has 14 residues. Germline CDR1 MNHEY, CDR2 SVGEGT. The germline V and J ends were trimmed by 8 bases and 7 bases, with 18 bases remaining between them. The CDR3 reads CASALGWGRNEQFF. The CDR3 nucleotides are TGTGCCAGCGCCCTAGGGTGGGGGAGGAATGAGCAGTTCTTC.

This clonotype came up a few times. V gene TRBV6-2 or TRBV6-3 combines with J gene TRBJ2-3; TRBD1 matches 8 bases. CDR1 MNHEY and CDR2 SVGEGT come from the germline V gene. J lost 1 base, V lost 6 bases, and 3 bases had no gene match. There are 14 residues in the CDR3. CDR3 sequence (DNA): TGTGCCAGCAGGATGACAGGGGGCACAGATACGCAGTATTTT. It is translated as CASRMTGGTDTQYF.

This clonotype was found a few times. CDR3 amino acids: CASSLSGFSTDTQYF. The DNA for the CDR3 is TGTGCCAGCAGCCTTAGCGGGTTTTCCACAGATACGCAGTATTTT. The chain recombines TRBV7-3 with TRBJ2-3; 7 nucleotides line up with TRBD2. Germline V gene data show CDR1 as SGHTA and CDR2 as FQGTGA. The CDR3 is made up of 15 amino acids. V lost 5 bases and J lost 2; bases outside the gene matches: 7.

A few counts support this clonotype. The chain uses TRBV20-1 and TRBJ2-5; 10 nucleotides align to TRBD2. Germline V gene data show CDR1 as DFQATT and CDR2 as SNEGSKA (reference sequence). The CDR3 has 14 residues. The V and J ends lost 6 bases and 4 bases, in that order; junction bases with no gene match: 8. This CDR3 is CSASTRTSGETQYF. The CDR3 region has the DNA TGCAGTGCATCAACTCGGACTAGCGGAGAGACCCAGTACTTC.

The V call is TRBV7-6, the J call TRBJ2-7, with D tentatively TRBD2 (5 bases). V gave up 1 base and J gave up 2 bases, with 12 bases separating them. The CDR3 length is 15 residues. Germline CDR1 is SGHVS and CDR2 is FNYEAQ. The CDR3 loop is CASSLDEGATYEQYF. CDR3 nucleotide sequence: TGTGCCAGCAGCTTAGACGAGGGAGCAACCTACGAGCAGTACTTC.

This chain joins TRBV10-2 and TRBJ2-6; D unresolved. V was shortened by 8 bases and J by 0 bases, with 14 bases between the two germline ends. This CDR3 has 16 residues. Germline loops: CDR1 WSHSY, CDR2 SAAADI. CDR3 DNA: TGCGCCAGCTCACCGTTGACGTCCTCTGGGGCCAACGTCCTGACTTTC. Encoded protein: CASSPLTSSGANVLTF.

The rearrangement joins TRBV6-2 or TRBV6-3 to TRBJ1-1; the D is unclear. The germline gives CDR1 MNHEY, CDR2 SVGEGT. The CDR3 sequence is 14 residues long. V was clipped by 6 bases and J by 4 bases, with 15 bases between them. The CDR3, as DNA: TGTGCCAGCAGCTCCGTTCGTGAGATCACTGAAGCTTTCTTT. Its translation is CASSSVREITEAFF.

This clonotype was picked up a small number of times. This chain joins TRBV3-1 and TRBJ1-6, with no clear D. V was trimmed by 8 bases and J by 9 bases, leaving 14 bases between them. CDR3 length equals 13 residues. The V gene's germline CDR1 is LGHDT and CDR2 YNNKEL (reference sequence). Written as DNA, the CDR3 is TGTGCCAGCGGGTCACCTCGTTCTTCACCCCTCCACTTT. This gives the protein CASGSPRSSPLHF.